This TCR beta chain was profiled in a study of blood T cell repertoires in COVID-19. Turning to the study itself: Material from acute and convalescent COVID-19 was sourced from the United States, Italy and Spain. PBMCs, B-cell-depleted T cells, or T cells were the source of the cDNA or gDNA that made up the material.

Original processing notes: By means of reference gene primer amplification, nucleated cell counts were estimated. The assay was immunoSEQ multiplex PCR, and TCRdb's table has in-frame clones only and misses some. V, J and clone size are those of that table, while D and trimming were read from the DNA. The sample contains around 100,000 clones, approximately 84% of which appear only once. The germline V gene encodes CDR1 SEHNR and CDR2 FQNEAQ (reference sequence). The ends lost 5 bases at V and 11 bases at J; junction bases unmatched: 8. The CDR3 spans 12 residues. Sequencing was done on a sample of peripheral blood. The sequence was obtained from a human donor in a cohort sampled during active or convalescent COVID-19. J is TRBJ1-1 and V is TRBV7-9; TRBD1 agrees at 7 bases. The chain's CDR3 is CASSKDRLKAFF. The CDR3 DNA sequence: TGTGCCAGCAGCAAGGACAGGCTGAAGGCTTTCTTT.